This TCR beta chain emerged from a study of T cell repertoires in cytomegalovirus infection. Looking at the study overall: Matching HLA type, along with CMV infection, was indicated by public TCR beta signatures. Points from the study as a whole: Adding up the frequency of public TCR beta families identified people who carried CMV plus the relevant HLA. Predominance within the ex vivo response was attributable to HLA-C-restricted CMV-specific TCR beta clonotypes.

Trimming cost V 2 bases and J 5 bases, with 10 bases left between them. Germline lookup yields CDR1 SGHDT and CDR2 YYEEEE. This CDR3 is built from 14 residues. TCRdb passed the reads through MiXCR, listing each CDR3 protein once. The repertoire holds about 330,000 distinct CDR3 sequences, 8% to 9.5% seen once, with 4.3% in the top ten. This clonotype was detected only a few times. Its specificity is unknown. The TCR originated in a human donor in good health (CMV status not recorded). Some clones in this sample may be carry-over from other donors' samples. The source material was PBMCs. The chain combines TRBV5-6 with TRBJ1-4; D possibly corresponds to TRBD1 (5 bases). The CDR3 DNA reads as TGTGCCAGCAGCTTCGGGACCGAGAATGAAAAACTGTTTTTT. This codes for CASSFGTENEKLFF.